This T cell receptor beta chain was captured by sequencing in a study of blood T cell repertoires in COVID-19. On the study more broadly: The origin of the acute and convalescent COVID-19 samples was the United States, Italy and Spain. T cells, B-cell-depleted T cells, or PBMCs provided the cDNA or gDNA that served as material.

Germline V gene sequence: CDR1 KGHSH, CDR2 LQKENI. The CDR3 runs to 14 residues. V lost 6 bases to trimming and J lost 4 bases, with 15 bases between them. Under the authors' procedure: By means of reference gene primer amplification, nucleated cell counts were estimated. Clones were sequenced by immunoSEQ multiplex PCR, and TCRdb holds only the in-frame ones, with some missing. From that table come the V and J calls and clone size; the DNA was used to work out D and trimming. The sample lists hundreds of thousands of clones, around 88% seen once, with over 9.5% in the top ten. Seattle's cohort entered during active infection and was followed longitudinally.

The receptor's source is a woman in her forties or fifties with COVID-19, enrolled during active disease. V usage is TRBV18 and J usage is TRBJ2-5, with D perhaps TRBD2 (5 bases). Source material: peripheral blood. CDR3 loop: CASSLGGWRETQYF. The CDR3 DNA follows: TGTGCCAGCTCCCTCGGAGGATGGCGAGAGACCCAGTACTTC.